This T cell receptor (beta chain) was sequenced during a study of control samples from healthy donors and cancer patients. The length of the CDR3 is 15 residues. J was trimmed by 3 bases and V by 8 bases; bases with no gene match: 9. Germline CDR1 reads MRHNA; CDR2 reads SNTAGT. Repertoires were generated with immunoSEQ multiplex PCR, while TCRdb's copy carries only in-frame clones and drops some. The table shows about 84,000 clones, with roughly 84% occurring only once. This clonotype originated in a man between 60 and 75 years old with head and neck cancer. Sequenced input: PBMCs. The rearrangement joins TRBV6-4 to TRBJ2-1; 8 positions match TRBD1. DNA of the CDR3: TGTGCCAGCTCACCCCCGGACAGGGTCTACAATGAGCAGTTCTTC. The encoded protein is CASSPPDRVYNEQFF.